The TCR beta chain described here comes from a study of cytotoxic CD8 clonotypes in ibrutinib-treated CLL (dated by TCRdb to about 2021). Study-level background: In this cohort, around 14 patients were treatment-naive and under 13 were relapsed/refractory, while under 18 had unmutated IGHV. Samples averaged approximately 260,000 productive templates and around 91,000 productive rearrangements. Of the 90 or so people in the trial, some 28 had longitudinal samples available. Every remission and progressive disease sample was obtained while ibrutinib was still being received by the patients. Cryopreserved peripheral blood mononuclear cells were obtained prior to treatment, at the time of response, and at either disease progression or sustained remission. Responses were partial in some 24 patients and complete in 2; after median roughly 69 months follow-up, about 14 stayed in remission and about 12 progressed. Samples at response were collected after a median of 12 months of treatment, with a range of roughly 6 to 40 months.

The time point label of this sample denotes: roughly 2 years on ibrutinib. Roughly 2 micrograms of genomic DNA were extracted from cryopreserved PBMCs for TCR beta library preparation. High-throughput TCR beta sequencing was performed on longitudinal blood samples from CLL patients receiving ibrutinib monotherapy. The patients were enrolled in a single-center, open-label phase 2 trial of ibrutinib monotherapy. Concerning this clone: Its antigen is still unknown. No base-level quality is on record; no much larger clone is a single base apart.

Broad study findings and their caveats: Baseline clonality exceeded that of age-matched healthy donors and correlated strongly with circulating CD8+ T-cell counts. Clonality increased at ibrutinib response, stayed stable in sustained remission, and fell back toward baseline at progression. Sampling times were not matched between patients in sustained remission and patients whose disease was progressing, and lymph node repertoires were not examined. Public clonotypes were rare and either shrank or stayed stable during treatment, and the rise in clonality at ibrutinib response reflected expansion of private clonotypes.

A MiSeq instrument was used for deep resolution sequencing, which targeted depths ranging from 1 in 1 million up to 1 in 200,000 T cells, with coverage averaging 10x for each clonotype. TCR beta libraries were generated with the immunoSEQ hsTCRB Kit. In the authors' own workflow: The data were analyzed with ImmunoSEQ Analyzer and ImmunoSEQ Data Assistant, and V, D and J gene assignments followed IMGT definitions. Clonality, which ranges from 0 to 1, was calculated as one minus the normalized Shannon entropy of productive rearrangement frequencies. Public clonotype analysis was restricted to overrepresented clonotypes comprising at least 0.05% of each patient's repertoire. About a dozen repertoires from age-matched healthy donors, obtained from immuneACCESS, served as clonality controls. TCRdb stores this immuneACCESS table with in-frame sequences only. Part of the clones is absent; in the studies checked, under half of the shortfall reflects unresolved V genes, and no reason is known for the rest. The V and J calls and clone size come from that table; D and trimming were worked out from the DNA. The table for this sample lists over 95,000 clones; 58% of them were counted only once. 37% of the sample rests with the top ten.

The CDR3 numbers 13 residues from cysteine through phenylalanine. The retained sequence is limited to the CDR3, 39 bases, with the frame set at the first base. The germline V gene provides CDR1 ENHRY and CDR2 SYGVKD. V is pared back by 6 bases and J by 5 bases, with 13 bases lying between the germline termini. The receptor was isolated from a human donor with chronic lymphocytic leukemia. The rearrangement joined TRBV10-3 to TRBJ2-5; the D gene assignment is ambiguous. Sequenced material: PBMCs, taken after 24 months of ibrutinib treatment. The bases are TGTGCCATCAGCGACCCGGTCCGGGAGACCCAGTACTTC. This codes for CAISDPVRETQYF.